This T cell receptor beta chain was obtained from a study of blood T cell repertoires in COVID-19. TCRdb's copy holds only in-frame clones and misses some; the assay was immunoSEQ multiplex PCR. The data contain about 300,000 clones, about 86% of them seen just once; the ten biggest clones take up about 1.2%. Losses at the gene ends were 1 base for V and 3 bases for J; bases not matched to a gene: 1. Germline lookup yields CDR1 LGHNA and CDR2 YNFKEQ. The CDR3 spans 15 residues. The clonotype comes from a woman between 50 and 59 years old with acute or convalescent COVID-19. V usage is TRBV4-2 and J usage is TRBJ2-3; 10 bases are shared with TRBD1. Sequenced input: peripheral blood. For the CDR3, the DNA is TGTGCCAGCAGCCAAGGGACAGGGGGTACAGATACGCAGTATTTT. Amino acids: CASSQGTGGTDTQYF.